This TCR beta chain was documented in a study of shared clonotypes between healthy human individuals. The CDR3 has 13 residues. Per germline, CDR1 MNHNY and CDR2 SVGAGI (reference sequence). After removal of 6 bases from V and 6 bases from J, the junction contained 7 bases not matched to a gene. As to this clone: Its cognate antigen is unknown.

All the donors were Caucasian adults who lived in Nashville, Tennessee. Profiling relied on immunoSEQ multiplex PCR, and the TCRdb table lists in-frame clones only, not all of them. The sample records around 600,000 clones, more than 95% being singletons. General study findings and limits: How much donors shared clonotypes was expected to be affected by sequencing depth. Large sequencing depth failed to make sorted-subset sequencing complete, rarefaction showed.

The V call is TRBV6-6, the J call TRBJ1-2; 7 bases are a match to TRBD1. Sample: naive CD4+ T cells sorted from blood. The sample's subset: CD45RA+ positively selected. The sequence was collected from a woman under 40 in good health. CDR3 sequence: CASSKQGTDGYTF. The CDR3 DNA sequence: TGTGCCAGCAGCAAACAGGGGACGGATGGCTACACCTTC.